The 24 T cell receptor beta chains presented below share a single source sample, sequenced in a study of blood T cell repertoires in COVID-19. TCRdb's table, derived via immunoSEQ multiplex PCR, lists solely in-frame clones and lacks some. The top ten clones hold more than 3% of a sample with about 110,000 clones, approximately 84% of them seen once. Sequencing was carried out using peripheral blood. Source of these receptors: a man between 40 and 49 years old with acute or convalescent COVID-19.

The rearrangement links TRBV7-9 to TRBJ2-3; 8 bases line up with TRBD1. CDR1 and CDR2 from the germline V gene are SEHNR and FQNEAQ (reference sequence). V shed 5 bases and J 5 bases; nucleotides not matched to a gene: 9. This CDR3 region has 15 residues. CDR3 coding DNA: TGTGCCAGCAGCCAGGGACTCACAGGGGGAGATACGCAGTATTTT. Translated, it gives CASSQGLTGGDTQYF.

This rearrangement joins TRBV12-2 to TRBJ1-1; the table's D call, TRBD1, was not checked against the DNA. TRBV12-2 is classified as a pseudogene. CDR3 size: 15 residues. CDR3 sequence reads: CASRLVRKSGAEAFF. The CDR3 DNA follows: TGTGCAAGTCGCTTAGTAAGGAAATCAGGGGCTGAAGCTTTCTTT.

The CDR3 loop is CASSLGPGQGSYEQYF. In nucleotides, the CDR3 is TGCGCCAGCAGCCTTGGTCCGGGACAGGGGTCCTACGAGCAGTACTTC. This rearrangement joins TRBV4-1 to TRBJ2-7, with TRBD1 matching 10 bases. The CDR3 is 16 amino acids. Germline V gene lookup returns CDR1 MGHRA and CDR2 YSYEKL. With V trimmed by 4 bases and J by 1 base, 7 bases remained unmatched.

This sequence joins TRBV6-1 and TRBJ2-7, with a tentative D call TRBD2 (6 bases). The CDR3 extends over 15 amino acids. V lost 2 bases to trimming and J lost 3 bases, with 14 bases between them. Germline loops: CDR1 MNHNS, CDR2 SASEGT. For the CDR3, the DNA is TGTGCCAGCAGTGAAAGTGGGGGAGGTGGCTACGAGCAGTACTTC. Translated, it gives CASSESGGGGYEQYF.

This sequence joins TRBV10-3 and TRBJ2-7, with D possibly TRBD1 on 6 matching bases. V was clipped by 4 bases and J by 2 bases, with 9 bases between them. CDR3 size: 13 residues. CDR1 is ENHRY, CDR2 SYGVKD, per germline. The CDR3 region is CAISARGPYEQYF. CDR3 DNA: TGTGCCATCAGTGCCAGGGGCCCCTACGAGCAGTACTTC.

V and J are TRBV4-1 and TRBJ2-7, with TRBD2 matching over 8 bases. J lost 1 base, V lost 4 bases, and 3 bases had no gene match. This CDR3 is built from 14 residues. Germline CDR1 MGHRA, CDR2 YSYEKL. In nucleotides, the CDR3 is TGCGCCAGCAGCCCCCGGGAGGGTTCCTACGAGCAGTACTTC. Its protein product is CASSPREGSYEQYF.

This chain connects TRBV19 to TRBJ2-7; weak D call: TRBD1 (6 bases). The germline V and J ends were trimmed by 1 base and 2 bases, with 18 bases remaining between them. CDR3 length: 17 amino acids. Germline CDR1 and CDR2: LNHDA and SQIVND (reference sequence). CDR3 sequence reads: CASSIGFRGQRTYEQYF. CDR3 DNA: TGTGCCAGTAGTATAGGTTTCCGAGGACAGAGAACCTACGAGCAGTACTTC. Variable domain in full (rest from reference TRBV19 and TRBJ2-7): DGGITQSPKYLFRKEGQNVTLSCEQNLNHDAMYWYRQDPGQGLRLIYYSQIVNDFQKGDIAEGYSVSREKKESFPLTVTSAQKNPTAFYLCASSIGFRGQRTYEQYFGPGTRLTVT.

For the CDR3, the DNA is TGTGCCAGCAGTTACTCCCAACAAATGAGGACAGGGGCCTCACCCCTCCACTTT. Amino acids: CASSYSQQMRTGASPLHF. The chain has TRBV6-2 or TRBV6-3 and TRBJ1-6; TRBD1 matches at 9 bases. This CDR3 spans 18 amino acids. Trimming removed 0 bases from V and 10 bases from J; junction bases left unmatched: 13. CDR1 and CDR2 from the germline V gene are MNHEY and SVGEGT.

V is TRBV11-1 and J is TRBJ2-4; possible D gene TRBD2, 6 bases. This CDR3 has 15 residues. Germline values: CDR1 SGHAT, CDR2 FQDESV (reference sequence). The V and J ends lost 2 bases and 3 bases respectively, with 11 bases between them. CDR3 in amino acids: CASSLRGSGKNIQYF. As DNA, the CDR3 is TGTGCCAGCAGCTTACGGGGGAGCGGCAAAAACATTCAGTACTTC.

This chain connects TRBV6-5 to TRBJ1-1, with D tentatively TRBD1 (5 bases). V lost 6 bases, J lost 5 bases, and 16 bases lay in between. The CDR3 covers 14 residues. The germline V gene encodes CDR1 MNHEY and CDR2 SVGAGI. CDR3 sequence reads: CASSYEGARTEAFF. For the CDR3, the DNA is TGTGCCAGCAGCTACGAAGGGGCTAGGACTGAAGCTTTCTTT.

This chain joins TRBV7-6 and TRBJ1-2; 12 nucleotides align to TRBD1. Per germline, CDR1 SGHVS and CDR2 FNYEAQ. The junction had 5 bases not matched to a gene; V was cut back by 5 bases and J by 4 bases. The CDR3 is 15 residues long. The CDR3 nucleotides are TGTGCCAGCAGCCCAGGGACAGGGGGCGGCTATGGCTACACCTTC. Translation: CASSPGTGGGYGYTF.

This chain joins TRBV25-1 and TRBJ1-2; 8 nucleotides align to TRBD1. This CDR3 is built from 14 residues. V shed 3 bases, J shed 4 bases, and the junction held 4 bases outside the gene matches. Germline V gene lookup returns CDR1 MGHDK and CDR2 SYGVNS. CDR3 amino acids: CASSESGGAYGYTF. The DNA for the CDR3 is TGTGCCAGCAGTGAGTCAGGGGGCGCCTATGGCTACACCTTC.

The V gene is TRBV3-1 (or the pseudogene TRBV3-2), the J gene TRBJ2-7; maybe TRBD2 (6 bases). CDR1 and CDR2 from the germline V gene are LGHDT and YNNKEL (reference sequence). V was clipped by 5 bases and J by 1 base, with 15 bases between them. This CDR3 is 15 amino acids long. As DNA, the CDR3 is TGTGCCAGCAGCGCCCGGACTAAACTGTCCTACGAGCAGTACTTC. Its translation: CASSARTKLSYEQYF.

The genes are TRBV19 and TRBJ1-2; 10 bases line up with TRBD1. The CDR3 loop spans 15 amino acids. After removal of 3 bases from V and 7 bases from J, the junction contained 8 bases not matched to a gene. Per the germline V gene, CDR1 is LNHDA and CDR2 is SQIVND (reference sequence). In DNA form, the CDR3 reads TGTGCCAGTAGTATGTTCGGGGACAGGGGAACTGGCTACACCTTC. It codes for CASSMFGDRGTGYTF.

The V call is TRBV27, the J call TRBJ1-1; 10 bases agree with TRBD1. J lost 7 bases, V lost 4 bases, and 9 bases had no gene match. Germline V gene data show CDR1 as MNHEY and CDR2 as SMNVEV (reference sequence). The CDR3 is 15 residues long. CDR3 bases: TGTGCCAGCAGTTCTAAAGGACAGGGGGTTGATGAAGCTTTCTTT. Its protein product is CASSSKGQGVDEAFF.

The CDR3 coding sequence is TGTGCCAGCGACAGGGGCGCTTTTCACGAGCAGTACTTC. It translates to CASDRGAFHEQYF. The chain has TRBV6-5 and TRBJ2-7; 8 bases are a match to TRBD1. This CDR3 contains 13 residues. Looked up from germline, CDR1 is MNHEY and CDR2 is SVGAGI. Trimming took 8 bases from V and 5 from J; bases not matched to a gene: 8.

The chain employs TRBV29-1 and TRBJ1-1, with D perhaps matching TRBD1 (6 bases). CDR1 and CDR2 from the germline V gene are SQVTM and ANQGSEA. CDR3 length: 12 residues. This chain's CDR3 is CSIRTVRTEAFF. CDR3 DNA: TGCAGTATCCGGACAGTTAGGACTGAAGCTTTCTTT.

This clone was seen only a few times. This chain uses TRBV9 with TRBJ1-2; the match to TRBD1 covers 7 bases. The CDR3 is made up of 15 amino acids. Trimming removed 2 bases from V and 0 bases from J; junction bases left unmatched: 4. Germline V lookup: CDR1 SGDLS, CDR2 YYNGEE. The CDR3 sequence is CASSVRDRANYGYTF. The CDR3 DNA follows: TGTGCCAGCAGCGTCCGGGACAGAGCTAACTATGGCTACACCTTC.

V usage is TRBV11-3 and J usage is TRBJ2-7; TRBD2 might be the D (6 bases). Trimming left V 2 bases short and J 3 bases short, with 17 bases between. CDR3 length equals 16 residues. The germline V gene has CDR1 SGHNT and CDR2 YENEEA. The CDR3 region is CASSLPQGRRGYEQYF. CDR3 bases: TGTGCCAGCAGCTTACCCCAGGGCAGGAGGGGCTACGAGCAGTACTTC.

This clone appeared a single time. This chain uses TRBV24-1 with TRBJ2-3; no firm D call. The V and J ends lost 3 bases and 4 bases respectively, with 7 bases between them. Germline values: CDR1 KGHDR, CDR2 SFDVKD. The CDR3 totals 13 residues. The DNA of the CDR3 is TGTGCCACCAGTGATCGAACTCCAGATACGCAGTATTTT. It translates to CATSDRTPDTQYF.

The chain recombines TRBV5-4 with TRBJ2-3; 12 bases are shared with TRBD2. With V trimmed by 7 bases and J by 0 bases, 3 bases remained unmatched. The CDR3 has 15 residues. Germline CDR1 is SGHNT and CDR2 is YYREEE (reference sequence). DNA of the CDR3: TGTGCCAGCGGACTAGCGGGGTCTAGCACAGATACGCAGTATTTT. It specifies CASGLAGSSTDTQYF.

J is TRBJ2-2 and V is TRBV6-5; D is perhaps TRBD1 (6 bases). This CDR3 spans 14 amino acids. Germline assignment: CDR1 MNHEY and CDR2 SVGAGI. Deletions cut 6 bases from V and 1 base from J, with 9 bases between. The CDR3 protein is CASSNRVNTGELFF. The DNA of the CDR3 is TGTGCCAGCAGCAACAGGGTGAACACCGGGGAGCTGTTTTTT.

The gene calls are TRBV5-1 and TRBJ1-1; unclear D gene. Germline CDR1 reads SGHRS; CDR2 reads YFSETQ. Trimming took 1 base from V and 0 from J, leaving 7 bases between them. There are 14 residues in the CDR3. The CDR3 here is CASSLIPVNTEAFF. The CDR3 DNA follows: TGCGCCAGCAGCTTGATTCCGGTGAACACTGAAGCTTTCTTT.

This CDR3 is CSVRDSNYGYTF. Written as DNA, the CDR3 is TGCAGCGTTCGGGACAGCAACTATGGCTACACCTTC. V usage is TRBV29-1 and J usage is TRBJ1-2; 7 bases match TRBD1. The ends lost 5 bases at V and 2 bases at J; junction bases unmatched: 2. The CDR3 is made up of 12 amino acids. The germline gives CDR1 SQVTM, CDR2 ANQGSEA.